Shown below are 19 T cell receptor beta chains from a single sample sequenced in a study of cytomegalovirus exposure and HLA in healthy donors. Some clones are missing from TCRdb's copy, which holds only in-frame ones; the method was immunoSEQ multiplex PCR. The sample holds 140,000 or so clones, 87% seen once. The sample taken for sequencing was PBMCs. These receptors all stem from a man younger than 30 in good health and CMV-seropositive.

The CDR3 bases are TGTGCCAGCAGTGACACCCCGGCGGAGCGGGCCACTGAAGCTTTCTTT. Translated, it gives CASSDTPAERATEAFF. The chain recombines TRBV6-4 with TRBJ1-1; no clear D gene. V was shortened by 2 bases and J by 4 bases, with 17 bases between the two germline ends. In germline, CDR1 is MRHNA, CDR2 SNTAGT. This CDR3 contains 16 residues.

This sequence joins TRBV6-5 and TRBJ1-6; TRBD1 agrees at 7 bases. This CDR3 comprises 15 residues. Per the germline V gene, CDR1 is MNHEY and CDR2 is SVGAGI. With 7 bases clipped from V and 10 bases from J, the junction kept 13 bases outside the gene matches. The CDR3 is CASNEVAGGASPLHF. The CDR3 DNA sequence: TGTGCCAGCAACGAGGTGGCAGGGGGAGCGTCACCCCTCCACTTT.

The V call is TRBV28, the J call TRBJ2-7; TRBD2 agrees at 7 bases. The CDR3 has 16 amino acids. Per the germline V gene, CDR1 is MDHEN and CDR2 is SYDVKM. J lost 1 base, V lost 6 bases, and 12 bases had no gene match. The CDR3 nucleotides are TGTGCCAGCAGAACGGGCGGGGGTTTGGGTTCCTACGAGCAGTACTTC. Amino acid sequence: CASRTGGGLGSYEQYF.

This clone was seen a handful of times. V is TRBV7-2 and J is TRBJ2-1, with TRBD2 identical over 8 bases. V trimming: 0 bases; J trimming: 8 bases; junction bases outside the gene matches: 12. Germline assignment: CDR1 SGHTA and CDR2 FQGNSA. This CDR3 region has 17 residues. The CDR3 DNA follows: TGTGCCAGCAGCTTAGCGCCGGGAGCGGGAGCGGGAGATGAGCAGTTCTTC. Translation gives CASSLAPGAGAGDEQFF. The full variable domain, completed using reference TRBV7-2 and TRBJ2-1, is GAGVSQSPSNKVTEKGKDVELRCDPISGHTALYWYRQSLGQGLEFLIYFQGNSAPDKSGLPSDRFSAERTGGSVSTLTIQRTQQEDSAVYLCASSLAPGAGAGDEQFFGPGTRLTVL.

The chain combines TRBV5-1 with TRBJ2-7, with 7 positions matching TRBD2. The germline CDR1 and CDR2 sequences are SGHRS and YFSETQ. This CDR3 is built from 16 residues. V was pared by 0 bases and J by 6 bases, with 12 bases of the junction left unmatched. The DNA for the CDR3 is TGCGCCAGCAGCTTGGAATTTGAGGGAGGGCTATTCGAGCAGTACTTC. Translation: CASSLEFEGGLFEQYF.

The rearrangement links TRBV18 to TRBJ1-1; TRBD1 matches 8 bases. The V gene's germline CDR1 is KGHSH and CDR2 LQKENI. The CDR3 contains 14 residues. Trimming cost V 6 bases and J 2 bases; bases outside gene matches: 5. The CDR3 DNA sequence: TGTGCCAGCTCTTCGGACAGGGATAACACTGAAGCTTTCTTT. This sequence encodes CASSSDRDNTEAFF.

In its sample, this clone was seen a few times. The chain recombines TRBV2 with TRBJ2-7, with D maybe TRBD1 (5 bases). The V end was cut by 1 base, the J end by 2 bases, with 6 bases between. Germline CDR1 SNHLY, CDR2 FYNNEI. The length of the CDR3 is 13 residues. The CDR3 bases are TGTGCCAGCAGTGAAGGCAGGGCCTACGAGCAGTACTTC. Its protein is CASSEGRAYEQYF.

This chain joins TRBV9 and TRBJ2-3, with 8 bases aligning to TRBD1. Per the germline V gene, CDR1 is SGDLS and CDR2 is YYNGEE. The CDR3 has 15 amino acids. The trim removed 5 bases at V and 4 bases at J, leaving 9 bases unmatched. CDR3 nucleotides: TGTGCCAGCAGTGAAGCAGGGGGCGGATCAGATACGCAGTATTTT. Protein: CASSEAGGGSDTQYF.

The rearrangement joins TRBV7-3 to TRBJ1-2, with a weak D call TRBD1 (5 bases). Per germline, CDR1 SGHTA and CDR2 FQGTGA. The V gene lost 4 bases and the J gene lost 2 bases, with 8 bases spanning the gap. This CDR3 is built from 13 residues. The CDR3 here is CASSSDSNYGYTF. The CDR3 DNA reads TGTGCCAGCAGCTCCGACAGCAACTATGGCTACACCTTC.

This rearrangement joins TRBV2 to TRBJ1-1; no definite D call. This CDR3 has 15 residues. With 7 bases removed from V and 1 base from J, the gap between germline ends came to 16 bases. The V gene's germline CDR1 is SNHLY and CDR2 FYNNEI. The CDR3 loop is CASTKRAGSNTEAFF. The CDR3 region has the DNA TGTGCCAGCACCAAAAGAGCGGGATCGAACACTGAAGCTTTCTTT.

V gene TRBV30 combines with J gene TRBJ1-4, with TRBD1 as a possible D gene (6 bases). The CDR3 spans 16 residues. The germline V and J ends were trimmed by 6 bases and 5 bases, with 22 bases remaining between them. Germline CDR1 reads GTSNPN; CDR2 reads SVGIG (reference sequence). CDR3 bases: TGTGCCTGTTCATCGGGACACCTCCTTCCCAATGAAAAACTGTTTTTT. It yields the protein CACSSGHLLPNEKLFF.

The chain couples TRBV2 to TRBJ1-1, with D hard to call. V lost 8 bases to trimming and J lost 1 base, with 8 bases between them. Germline V gene sequence: CDR1 SNHLY, CDR2 FYNNEI. CDR3 length: 12 amino acids. CDR3 sequence: CASQESNTEAFF. The DNA for the CDR3 is TGTGCCAGCCAGGAATCGAACACTGAAGCTTTCTTT.

This clone was picked up one time. The V and J genes are TRBV5-5 and TRBJ2-7, with unresolved D. V lost 3 bases and J lost 1, with 14 bases in between. Germline V gene sequence: CDR1 SGHKS, CDR2 YYEKEE (reference sequence). This CDR3 has 15 residues. Here the CDR3 reads CASSSVTVFSYEQYF. CDR3 nucleotide sequence: TGTGCCAGCAGCTCTGTAACAGTTTTTTCCTACGAGCAGTACTTC. The full variable domain, rest sourced from reference TRBV5-5 and TRBJ2-7, is DAGVTQSPTHLIKTRGQQVTLRCSPISGHKSVSWYQQVLGQGPQFIFQYYEKEERGRGNFPDRFSARQFPNYSSELNVNALLLGDSALYLCASSSVTVFSYEQYFGPGTRLTVT.

A single count supports this clone. The junction departs from the called germline gene at one end, perhaps through a read error. The chain is built from TRBV7-9 and TRBJ1-6, with TRBD1 matching over 7 bases. CDR3 size: 16 residues. Per the germline V gene, CDR1 is SEHNR and CDR2 is FQNEAQ (reference sequence). CDR3 region: CASSLAGRGDNSPLHF. The CDR3 coding sequence is TGTGCCAGCAGTTTAGCTGGCAGGGGGGATAATTCACCCCTCCACTTT.

The chain recombines TRBV6-5 with TRBJ2-7; TRBD1 matches 8 bases. Unmatched junction bases numbered 11, after V lost 10 bases and J lost 6 bases. This CDR3 has 13 amino acids. Looked up from germline, CDR1 is MNHEY and CDR2 is SVGAGI. Here the CDR3 DNA reads TGTGCCACTCTAGGACAGGGAGTTGGCGAGCAGTACTTC. Protein sequence: CATLGQGVGEQYF.

The chain couples TRBV4-2 to TRBJ1-1, with 7 bases aligning to TRBD1. Per germline, CDR1 LGHNA and CDR2 YNFKEQ. CDR3 length equals 13 residues. J was trimmed by 3 bases and V by 6 bases; bases with no gene match: 4. The CDR3 nucleotides are TGTGCCAGCAGTCCCCAGGGGGACACTGAAGCTTTCTTT. Amino acids: CASSPQGDTEAFF.

This chain uses TRBV29-1 with TRBJ2-2; D is uncertain. The CDR3 extends over 13 amino acids. V lost 2 bases and J lost 2, with 6 bases in between. Germline CDR1 and CDR2: SQVTM and ANQGSEA. CDR3 region: CSVETQNTGELFF. The CDR3 DNA sequence: TGCAGCGTTGAAACACAAAACACCGGGGAGCTGTTTTTT.

This clone is a singleton in its sample. V usage is TRBV28 and J usage is TRBJ2-7, with D perhaps matching TRBD2 (7 bases). CDR1 is MDHEN, CDR2 SYDVKM, per germline. There are 16 residues in the CDR3. The germline V and J ends were trimmed by 4 bases and 3 bases, with 19 bases remaining between them. For the CDR3, the DNA is TGTGCCAGCAGTTCCCGGGGGGCCCAGGTTCGCTACGAGCAGTACTTC. Its protein product is CASSSRGAQVRYEQYF.

V is TRBV6-5 and J is TRBJ2-7, with 7 nucleotides matching TRBD1. The CDR3 has 16 residues. The trim removed 0 bases at V and 2 bases at J, leaving 7 bases unmatched. CDR1 is MNHEY and CDR2 is SVGAGI in the germline V gene. The CDR3 DNA follows: TGTGCCAGCAGTTACTCCATTCATGGGACAGCCTACGAGCAGTACTTC. The encoded protein is CASSYSIHGTAYEQYF.